This T cell receptor beta chain was observed in a study of T-cell memory formation after mild COVID-19. This clonotype was seen repeatedly, ten times or more. Its antigen is unknown. The junction departs from germline at one end; a sequencing error may be responsible. The CDR3 is made up of 14 amino acids. The germline V gene encodes CDR1 SSHAT and CDR2 FNYEAQ (reference sequence). Researchers used 5'RACE with constant-segment primers to make TCR alpha and TCR beta cDNA libraries that carry sample barcodes and UMIs. One entry per CDR3 protein results from TCRdb running MiXCR on the 5' RACE reads. The sample comprises 450,000 or so distinct CDR3 sequences, roughly 25% of which are singletons, and approximately 12% rests with the top ten. Study results and caveats: Most CD4+ clones that shrank were in CM and EM, while CD8+ ones turned up in EMRA. In second-wave clones peaking day 37, SARS-CoV-2 specificity remained unconfirmed.

Material for sequencing was PBMCs or a T cell subset sorted from them (not recorded which). The chain links TRBV7-7 to TRBJ2-5; 7 bases line up with TRBD2. This receptor was taken from an adult woman who had mild COVID-19 (a few samples of this study predate the infection). Cell type and time point are not known. The CDR3 coding sequence is TGTGCTAGCAGCTTACGTAGCGGGCGGGAGACCCAGTACTTC. As protein: CASSLRSGRETQYF.